This TCR beta chain was sequenced for a study of CD8+CD57+ T cells in acquired aplastic anemia. According to the study, genomic DNA was the template for TCR beta VDJ and CDR3 profiling. One entry per CDR3 protein results from TCRdb running MiXCR on the reads. The top ten clones hold about 44% of a sample with over 150,000 distinct CDR3 sequences, less than 65% of them seen once. All sequencing subjects had displayed CD8+CD57+ cell expansion on flow cytometry. CDR1 is SQVTM, CDR2 ANQGSEA, per germline. J gave up 3 bases and V 6 bases, and 16 bases lay outside the gene matches. This CDR3 comprises 17 residues.

V usage is TRBV29-1 and J usage is TRBJ2-1; 8 nucleotides line up with TRBD1. The source is a human donor with aplastic anemia. The sample was sorted CD4+, CD8+, or CD8+CD57+ T cells (not recorded which) from PBMCs. Here the CDR3 reads CSVSGRDRLGVYNEQFF. CDR3 DNA sequence: TGCAGCGTAAGCGGACGGGACAGGCTGGGGGTCTACAATGAGCAGTTCTTC.